This section outlines one T cell receptor (beta chain) sequence together with its context. This may stem from a read error, because a much larger clone lies one nucleotide away. Hyperthyroidism of Graves' type that showed no ophthalmopathy progression within 18 months was stable. Thyroid ultrasound and orbital computed tomography, with clinical symptoms and serum thyroxine and TRAb, informed diagnoses. Amplified TCR beta CDR3 regions came from RNA transcripts. With the HTBI primer set, the TCR CDR3 went through a first round of RT-PCR. Each CDR3 protein gets one entry after TCRdb re-called the multiplex PCR reads with MiXCR. The data show 610,000 or so distinct CDR3 sequences, about 43% seen once. The germline V gene encodes CDR1 MNHNY and CDR2 SVGAGI (reference sequence). The CDR3 contains 18 residues. The data are from a study of T cells in Graves' hyperthyroidism and ophthalmopathy.

The sample taken for sequencing was peripheral blood or thyroid tissue (not recorded which). This chain links TRBV6-6 with TRBJ1-5, with D hard to call. The receptor comes from a woman aged 18-29 years with Graves' hyperthyroidism. As DNA, the CDR3 is TGTACCAGCAGCTCCTCTTACGGACGGCATCAGAGCAATCAGCCCCAGCATTTT. This translates into CTSSSSYGRHQSNQPQHF.